The entry below describes one TCR beta chain. V was pared by 6 bases and J by 9 bases, with 13 bases between. The V gene's germline CDR1 is DFQATT and CDR2 SNEGSKA (reference sequence). The CDR3 is 11 amino acids. These data are taken from a study of CD8+ T cells in alopecia areata. Extraction and reverse transcription of RNA yielded cDNA as the sequencing template. Generated by immunoSEQ multiplex PCR, the TCRdb table keeps only in-frame clones and is missing some. This sample has about 98,000 clones, with about 40% found just once. The chain has TRBV20-1 and TRBJ2-3; D unresolved. The material sequenced was CD4+ T cells sorted from blood. The clonotype comes from a human donor with alopecia areata. In nucleotides, the CDR3 is TGCAGTGCAAAGACGGGCTCGACGCAGTATTTT. This encodes CSAKTGSTQYF.